Listed here are 25 T cell receptor beta chains from one sample, sequenced in a study of tumor-infiltrating lymphocytes in primary liver carcinoma. The investigators made TCR beta cDNA from roughly 0.55 ug total RNA, using a constant-region primer. Three-round nested multiplex PCR performed with slightly modified ARM-PCR produced the TCR beta libraries. The first two PCR rounds, roughly 9 cycles each, used TRBV1-TRBV30 forward primers and a C-beta reverse primer. One entry per CDR3 protein, called by TCRdb with MiXCR from the multiplex PCR reads. Of about 180,000 distinct CDR3 sequences in the sample, 60% are singletons; the top ten hold around three quarters. Unsorted whole blood supplied the RNA, and germline DNA was extracted too. Sample: peripheral blood. Source of these receptors: a man aged 35 to 55 with primary liver carcinoma and hepatitis B virus infection.

This clonotype was picked up one time. The chain joins TRBV29-1 to TRBJ2-1; the D gene is possibly TRBD1 (5 bases). The CDR3 runs 12 residues. CDR1 and CDR2 from the germline V gene are SQVTM and ANQGSEA. Trimming cost V 8 bases and J 7 bases, with 15 bases left between them. The CDR3 reads CSMRVGPNEQFF. As DNA, the CDR3 is TGCAGCATGCGTGTGGGGCCTAATGAGCAGTTCTTC.

The chain has TRBV6-5 and TRBJ2-1; TRBD1 matches at 10 bases. The ends lost 5 bases at V and 8 bases at J; junction bases unmatched: 6. Per germline, CDR1 MNHEY and CDR2 SVGAGI. The CDR3 is 14 residues long. The CDR3 sequence is CASSPGQGLDEQFF. CDR3 DNA sequence: TGTGCCAGCAGTCCGGGACAGGGGCTAGATGAGCAGTTCTTC.

Note on this clonotype: The CDR3 does not close with the conserved phenylalanine or tryptophan, likely indicating a read error. The rearrangement joins TRBV5-1 to TRBJ2-1; D is possibly TRBD2 (5 bases). CDR1 is SGHRS and CDR2 is YFSETQ in the germline V gene. V lost 7 bases, J lost 1 base, and 6 bases lay in between. The CDR3 extends over 12 amino acids. CDR3 loop: CASGRSYNEQFS. In DNA, the CDR3 is TGCGCCAGCGGGAGATCCTACAATGAGCAGTTCTCC.

The chain recombines TRBV2 with TRBJ2-3; 10 nucleotides align to TRBD2. Germline values: CDR1 SNHLY, CDR2 FYNNEI. The CDR3 runs 18 residues. V lost 3 bases, J lost 0 bases, and 9 bases stayed unmatched. CDR3 nucleotide sequence: TGTGCCAGCAGTGATCATAGCGGGAGGCCTTCTAGCACAGATACGCAGTATTTT. It is translated as CASSDHSGRPSSTDTQYF.

The J gene is TRBJ2-7, the V gene TRBV5-6; 8 bases map to TRBD1. CDR1 is SGHDT and CDR2 is YYEEEE in the germline V gene. V gave up 6 bases and J gave up 11 bases; unmatched junction bases: 13. The CDR3 has 13 amino acids. DNA of the CDR3: TGTGCCAGCAAGGAGACAGGGGCCTCCCGGGAGTACTTC. This encodes CASKETGASREYF.

This clonotype occurred many times. V gene TRBV11-2 combines with J gene TRBJ2-3; D call uncertain. Germline V gene lookup returns CDR1 SGHAT and CDR2 FQNNGV. There are 13 residues in the CDR3. Trimming shortened V by 3 bases and J by 2 bases, and 6 bases separated the two germline ends. DNA of the CDR3: TGTGCCAGCAGCTTTGGGGTCACAGATACGCAGTATTTT. Its translation is CASSFGVTDTQYF. Looking up the rest from reference TRBV11-2 and TRBJ2-3 gives the full variable domain: EAGVAQSPRYKIIEKRQSVAFWCNPISGHATLYWYQQILGQGPKLLIQFQNNGVVDDSQLPKDRFSAERLKGVDSTLKIQPAKLEDSAVYLCASSFGVTDTQYFGPGTRLTVL.

The rearrangement uses TRBV12-3 or TRBV12-4 and TRBJ1-6; perhaps TRBD1 as D (5 bases). The CDR3 covers 15 residues. Trimming cost V 5 bases and J 7 bases, with 15 bases left between them. The DNA for the CDR3 is TGTGCCAGCAGTCTCCAGACAGCGGGGAATTCACCCCTCCACTTT. As protein: CASSLQTAGNSPLHF.

The chain carries TRBV4-2 and TRBJ2-1, with D maybe TRBD2 (6 bases). This CDR3 is built from 14 residues. Between the trimmed V and J ends, which lost 4 bases and 5 bases, there was a span of 12 bases. Per the germline V gene, CDR1 is LGHNA and CDR2 is YNFKEQ. CDR3 amino acids: CASSPGLADNEQFF. The CDR3 DNA is TGTGCCAGCAGCCCGGGACTTGCTGACAATGAGCAGTTCTTC.

This clonotype was counted a few times. One base away lies a much larger clone, so this may be a sequencing read error. Because it lacks the conserved phenylalanine or tryptophan at the end, this CDR3 is likely a read error. The chain recombines TRBV29-1 with TRBJ2-1; no clear D. Germline CDR1 reads SQVTM; CDR2 reads ANQGSEA. Trimming pared 4 bases from V and 6 bases from J, leaving 16 bases between. The CDR3 covers 14 residues. For the CDR3, the DNA is TGCAGCGTTGCCCGGACGCCTCAATTCAATGAGCAGTTCCTC. Protein product: CSVARTPQFNEQFL.

The chain carries TRBV30 and TRBJ2-1; TRBD2 might be the D (6 bases). Germline loops: CDR1 GTSNPN, CDR2 SVGIG (reference sequence). V was pared by 5 bases and J by 0 bases, with 8 bases between. This CDR3 comprises 13 residues. CDR3 sequence (DNA): TGTGCCTGGGGGACTCTCTCCTACAATGAGCAGTTCTTC. It encodes CAWGTLSYNEQFF.

About this clonotype itself: A read error may produce the germline difference seen at one junction end. The rearrangement uses TRBV12-3 or TRBV12-4 and TRBJ2-4; the D gene is possibly TRBD2 (7 bases). The CDR3 is made up of 15 amino acids. The CDR3 region is CASSFWGGHGASQYF. For the CDR3, the DNA is TGTGCCAGCAGTTTCTGGGGGGGACATGGGGCAAGTCAGTACTTT.

This clonotype was seen only a few times. CDR3 nucleotide sequence: TGTGCCAGCAGCACCCCCGGGACAGGGAGCTGGGGCTACACCTTC. It encodes CASSTPGTGSWGYTF. The chain links TRBV4-2 to TRBJ1-2; 9 bases match TRBD1. The CDR3 has 15 amino acids. V was clipped by 5 bases and J by 8 bases; unmatched bases: 12. Germline V gene lookup returns CDR1 LGHNA and CDR2 YNFKEQ.

Points on this clonotype: A much bigger clone sits one base away, suggesting this may be a read error. J is TRBJ2-1 and V is TRBV11-3, with 7 bases identical to TRBD2. This CDR3 is built from 14 residues. CDR1 is SGHNT and CDR2 is YENEEA in the germline V gene. J lost 9 bases, V lost 6 bases, and 11 bases had no gene match. CDR3 sequence (DNA): TGTGCCAGCAGACTCATGGGGGGGGACCTTGAGCAGTTCTTC. This translates into CASRLMGGDLEQFF.

This clonotype was seen more than once but under ten times. One end of the junction is discordant with germline, which a read error may explain. V and J are TRBV6-1 and TRBJ2-5; D might be TRBD1 (6 bases). CDR1 is MNHNS and CDR2 is SASEGT in the germline V gene. The CDR3 contains 15 residues. The CDR3 nucleotides read TGTGTCAGCAGTGAAGCCCTCAGAAGGGGGGAGACCCAGTACTTC. Its translation is CVSSEALRRGETQYF.

The table lists this clonotype with many counts. The chain is built from TRBV12-3 or TRBV12-4 and TRBJ1-4; D is perhaps TRBD1 (5 bases). The CDR3 contains 13 residues. V was cut by 5 bases and J by 7 bases, with 11 bases left in between. The CDR3 loop is CASSIGTSEKLFF. The CDR3 DNA follows: TGTGCCAGCAGTATTGGGACGAGTGAAAAACTGTTTTTT.

This chain connects TRBV11-2 to TRBJ2-7, with 9 bases matching TRBD1. V shed 3 bases, J shed 1 base, and the junction held 10 bases outside the gene matches. CDR3 length: 17 amino acids. CDR1 is SGHAT and CDR2 is FQNNGV in the germline V gene. In nucleotides, the CDR3 is TGTGCCAGCAGCTTGGAGCAGCTGGACAGGGGTTCCTACGAGCAGTACTTC. It is translated as CASSLEQLDRGSYEQYF.

This rearrangement joins TRBV4-2 to TRBJ2-3, with TRBD2 matching 7 bases. CDR1 is LGHNA, CDR2 YNFKEQ, per germline. The trim removed 3 bases at V and 0 bases at J, leaving 12 bases unmatched. This CDR3 has 18 residues. Written as DNA, the CDR3 is TGTGCCAGCAGCCAGTACGGGGGGAGGGAGTTGAGCACAGATACGCAGTATTTT. Its translation: CASSQYGGRELSTDTQYF.

The chain couples TRBV2 to TRBJ2-7; D is uncertain. V shed 4 bases and J shed 4 bases, with 11 bases lying between them. This CDR3 region has 13 residues. The germline gives CDR1 SNHLY, CDR2 FYNNEI. The CDR3 region has the DNA TGTGCCAGCAGTGCCCAGACTGAGTACGAGCAGTACTTC. Its translation: CASSAQTEYEQYF.

This chain joins TRBV21-1 and TRBJ1-5. TRBV21-1 counts as a pseudogene. The CDR3 runs to 16 residues. In DNA, the CDR3 is TGTGCCAGCGGCAAAAAACCCGTACTTAGCAATCAGCCCCAGCATTTT. This encodes CASGKKPVLSNQPQHF.

This clonotype was found once. The chain has TRBV30 and TRBJ2-1; D gene uncertain. Per the germline V gene, CDR1 is GTSNPN and CDR2 is SVGIG (reference sequence). The CDR3 covers 11 residues. The germline V and J ends were trimmed by 7 bases and 7 bases, with 11 bases remaining between them. CDR3 DNA: TGTGCCTCTTTAAGGATGAATGAGCAGTTCTTC. Its protein is CASLRMNEQFF.

This clonotype was seen more than once but under ten times. The V gene is TRBV6-5, the J gene TRBJ2-5, with a weak D call TRBD1 (5 bases). Germline CDR1 MNHEY, CDR2 SVGAGI. Trimming pared 6 bases from V and 2 bases from J, leaving 10 bases between. CDR3 size: 13 residues. The DNA of the CDR3 is TGTGCCAGCAGAGACAGAACACAAGAGACCCAGTACTTC. It translates to CASRDRTQETQYF.

Note on this clonotype: At one boundary the junction diverges from the germline segment, which might be a read error. The rearrangement uses TRBV11-3 and TRBJ2-1, with 7 bases that match TRBD2. Germline assignment: CDR1 SGHNT and CDR2 YENEEA. The CDR3 extends over 15 amino acids. The CDR3: CAGSPRTSEDNEQFF. In DNA form, the CDR3 reads TGTGCCGGCAGCCCCAGGACTAGTGAGGACAATGAGCAGTTCTTC.

The chain carries TRBV11-2 and TRBJ2-7, with 10 nucleotides matching TRBD2. The junction had 23 bases not matched to a gene; V was cut back by 3 bases and J by 3 bases. Germline V CDR1 and CDR2: SGHAT, FQNNGV. CDR3 length equals 21 residues. CDR3 sequence: CASSLRQGWTSGSRTIYEQYF. The CDR3 region has the DNA TGTGCCAGCAGCTTGAGACAGGGATGGACTAGCGGATCGCGTACAATCTACGAGCAGTACTTC.

In its sample, this clonotype was seen many times. The chain has TRBV5-5 and TRBJ1-1; unclear D gene. V was cut by 4 bases and J by 3 bases, with 7 bases left in between. This CDR3 has 12 amino acids. CDR1 is SGHKS, CDR2 YYEKEE, per germline (reference sequence). The CDR3, as DNA: TGTGCCAGCAGCGGGAGGGACACTGAAGCTTTCTTT. It codes for CASSGRDTEAFF.

Points on this clonotype: Germline and junction disagree at one end, which may indicate a read error. The rearrangement links TRBV4-2 to TRBJ2-3; no clear D gene. Germline lookup yields CDR1 LGHNA and CDR2 YNFKEQ. The CDR3 contains 14 residues. The CDR3 loop is CASSPASDADAQYF. DNA for the CDR3: TGCGCCAGCAGCCCAGCCTCAGATGCAGATGCGCAGTATTTT.